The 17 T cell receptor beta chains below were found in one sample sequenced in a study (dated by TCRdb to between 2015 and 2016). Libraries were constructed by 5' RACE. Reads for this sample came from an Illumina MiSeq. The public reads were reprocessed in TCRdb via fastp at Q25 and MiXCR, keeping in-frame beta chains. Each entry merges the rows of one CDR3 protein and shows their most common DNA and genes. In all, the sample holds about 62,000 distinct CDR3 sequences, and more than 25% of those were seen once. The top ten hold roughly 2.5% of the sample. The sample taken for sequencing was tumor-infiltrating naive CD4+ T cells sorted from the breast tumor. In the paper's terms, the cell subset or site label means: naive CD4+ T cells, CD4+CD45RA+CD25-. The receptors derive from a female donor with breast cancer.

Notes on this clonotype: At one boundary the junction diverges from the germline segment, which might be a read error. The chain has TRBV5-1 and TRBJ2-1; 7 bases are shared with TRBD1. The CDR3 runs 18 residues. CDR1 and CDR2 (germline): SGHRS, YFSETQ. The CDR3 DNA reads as TGCGCCAGCAGCGCCACCCTCACCGGGACAGTTTCCTACAATGAGCAGCTCTTC. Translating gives CASSATLTGTVSYNEQLF.

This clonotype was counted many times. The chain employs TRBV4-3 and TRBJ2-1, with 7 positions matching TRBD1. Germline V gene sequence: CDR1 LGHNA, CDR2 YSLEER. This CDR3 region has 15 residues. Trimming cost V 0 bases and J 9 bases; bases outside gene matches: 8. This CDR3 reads CASSQDRTGLREQFF. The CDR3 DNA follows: TGCGCCAGCAGCCAAGATAGGACAGGATTGCGTGAGCAGTTCTTC.

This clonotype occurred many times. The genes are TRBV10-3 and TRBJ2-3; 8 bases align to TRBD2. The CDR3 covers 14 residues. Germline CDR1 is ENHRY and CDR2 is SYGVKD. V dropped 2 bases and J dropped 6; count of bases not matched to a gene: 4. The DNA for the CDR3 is TGTGCCATCAGTGAGATTTCTAGCGGGGATACGCAGTATTTT. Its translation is CAISEISSGDTQYF.

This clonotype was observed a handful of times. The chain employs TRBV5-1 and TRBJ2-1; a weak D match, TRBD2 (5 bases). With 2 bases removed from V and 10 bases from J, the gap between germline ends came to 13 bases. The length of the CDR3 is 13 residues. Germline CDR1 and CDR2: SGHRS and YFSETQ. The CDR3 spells CASSFFSSGEQFF. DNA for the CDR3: TGCGCCAGCAGCTTTTTTTCGAGCGGCGAGCAGTTCTTC.

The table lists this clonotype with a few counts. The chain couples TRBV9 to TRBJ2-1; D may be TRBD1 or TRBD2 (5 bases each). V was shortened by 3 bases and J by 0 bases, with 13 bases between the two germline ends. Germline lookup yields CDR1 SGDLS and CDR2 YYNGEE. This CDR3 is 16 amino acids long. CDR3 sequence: CASSEGTASSYNEQFF. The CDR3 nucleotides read TGTGCCAGCAGCGAAGGGACGGCAAGCTCCTACAATGAGCAGTTCTTC.

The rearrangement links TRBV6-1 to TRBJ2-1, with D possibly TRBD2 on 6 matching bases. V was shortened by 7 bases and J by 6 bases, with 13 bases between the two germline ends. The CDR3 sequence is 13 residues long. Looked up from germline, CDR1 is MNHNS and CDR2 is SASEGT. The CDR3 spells CASNRGAVNEQFF. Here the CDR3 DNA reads TGTGCCAGCAATCGCGGGGCGGTCAATGAGCAGTTCTTC.

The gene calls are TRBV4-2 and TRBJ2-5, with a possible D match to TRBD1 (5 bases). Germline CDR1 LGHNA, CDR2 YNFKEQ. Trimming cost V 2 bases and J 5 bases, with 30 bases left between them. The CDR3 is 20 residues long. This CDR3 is CASSQYDFPVPGSSLETQYF. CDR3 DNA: TGTGCCAGCAGCCAATATGATTTTCCTGTTCCAGGGTCCTCATTGGAGACCCAGTACTTC.

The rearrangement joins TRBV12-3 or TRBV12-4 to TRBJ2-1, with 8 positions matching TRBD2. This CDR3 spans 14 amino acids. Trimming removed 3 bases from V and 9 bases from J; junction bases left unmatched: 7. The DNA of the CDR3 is TGTGCCAGCAGTTTCGGGGGACTAGTGATTGAGCAGTTCTTC. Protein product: CASSFGGLVIEQFF.

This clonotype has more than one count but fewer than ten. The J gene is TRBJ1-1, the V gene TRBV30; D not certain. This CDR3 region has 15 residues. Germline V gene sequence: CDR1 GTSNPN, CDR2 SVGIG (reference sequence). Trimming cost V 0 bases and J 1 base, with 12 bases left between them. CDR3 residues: CAWSVWGGRNTEAFF. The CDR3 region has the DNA TGTGCCTGGAGTGTATGGGGAGGGCGGAACACTGAAGCTTTCTTT.

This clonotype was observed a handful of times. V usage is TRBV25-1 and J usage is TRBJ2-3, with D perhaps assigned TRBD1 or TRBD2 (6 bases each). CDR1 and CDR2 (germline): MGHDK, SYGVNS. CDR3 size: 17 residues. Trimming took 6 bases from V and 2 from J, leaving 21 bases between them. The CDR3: CASSSTDRGTHTDTQYF. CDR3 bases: TGTGCCAGCAGCTCTACGGATCGGGGGACACACACAGATACGCAGTATTTT.

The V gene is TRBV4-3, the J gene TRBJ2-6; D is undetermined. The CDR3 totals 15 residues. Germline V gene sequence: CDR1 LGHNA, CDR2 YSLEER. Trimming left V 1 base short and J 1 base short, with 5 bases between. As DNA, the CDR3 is TGCGCCAGCAGCCAAGTGACTTCTGGGGCCAACGTCCTGACTTTC. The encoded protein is CASSQVTSGANVLTF.

CDR3 amino acids: CASSYSGTGGREQYF. The CDR3 DNA follows: TGTGCCAGCAGTTACTCAGGGACAGGGGGTCGCGAGCAGTACTTC. The rearrangement links TRBV6-2 or TRBV6-3 to TRBJ2-7, with TRBD1 matching 11 bases. CDR3 length equals 15 residues. Germline V gene sequence: CDR1 MNHEY, CDR2 SVGEGT. V was clipped by 0 bases and J by 6 bases; unmatched bases: 4.

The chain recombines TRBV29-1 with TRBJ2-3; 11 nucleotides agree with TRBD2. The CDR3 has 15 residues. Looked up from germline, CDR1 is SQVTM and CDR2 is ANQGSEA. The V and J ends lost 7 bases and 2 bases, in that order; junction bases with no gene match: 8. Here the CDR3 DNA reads TGCAGCGCTACCTTAGCGGGAGGGACCACAGATACGCAGTATTTT. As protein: CSATLAGGTTDTQYF.

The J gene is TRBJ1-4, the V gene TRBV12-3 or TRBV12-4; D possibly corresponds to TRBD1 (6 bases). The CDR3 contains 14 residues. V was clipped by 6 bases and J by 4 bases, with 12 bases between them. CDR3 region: CASRRQEFNEKLFF. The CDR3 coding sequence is TGTGCCAGCAGAAGACAGGAGTTTAATGAAAAACTGTTTTTT.

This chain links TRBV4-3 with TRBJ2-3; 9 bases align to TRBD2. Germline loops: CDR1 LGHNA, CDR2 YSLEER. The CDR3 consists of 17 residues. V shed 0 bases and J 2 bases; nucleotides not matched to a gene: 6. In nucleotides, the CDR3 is TGCGCCAGCAGCCAAGATGTAAGGACTAGCGACACAGATACGCAGTATTTT. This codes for CASSQDVRTSDTDTQYF.

The CDR3 nucleotides read TGTGCCAGCAGCTACTCCCGGGGCTACGAGCAGTACTTC. As protein: CASSYSRGYEQYF. The V call is TRBV4-2, the J call TRBJ2-7; weak D call: TRBD2 (5 bases). Germline CDR1 and CDR2: LGHNA and YNFKEQ. V was clipped by 5 bases and J by 3 bases, with 11 bases between them. The CDR3 runs 13 residues.

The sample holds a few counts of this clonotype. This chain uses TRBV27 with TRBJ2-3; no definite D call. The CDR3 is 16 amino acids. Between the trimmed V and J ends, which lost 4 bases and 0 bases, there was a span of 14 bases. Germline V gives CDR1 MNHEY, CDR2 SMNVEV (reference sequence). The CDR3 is CASSWSAVASTDTQYF. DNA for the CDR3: TGTGCCAGCAGTTGGAGCGCAGTGGCTAGCACAGATACGCAGTATTTT.